These 16 T cell receptor beta chains were sequenced from one sample in a study of Graves' ophthalmopathy and Graves' hyperthyroidism. Amplification of the TCR beta CDR3 regions used RNA transcripts (as template). HTBI primers primed a first-round RT-PCR, and a second-round multiplex PCR followed. TCRdb called the multiplex PCR reads again in MiXCR, with one record for every CDR3 protein. The sample gives about 390,000 distinct CDR3 sequences, roughly a sixth of which show up once; 2% to 3% is in the top ten. Sequencing was carried out using peripheral blood. These receptors all come from an adult woman with stable Graves' hyperthyroidism.

This clonotype was seen ten or more times. This chain joins TRBV20-1 and TRBJ1-2; a possible D gene is TRBD1 (5 bases). Germline CDR1 is DFQATT and CDR2 is SNEGSKA (reference sequence). V was trimmed by 8 bases and J by 6 bases, leaving 25 bases between them. The CDR3 is 15 residues long. This CDR3 reads CSPREGYSAPNGYTF. CDR3 sequence (DNA): TGCAGTCCCAGAGAGGGGTATAGTGCTCCCAATGGCTACACCTTC.

This clonotype was counted at least ten times. The V and J genes are TRBV10-3 and TRBJ1-2; no reliable D call. The germline V and J ends were trimmed by 6 bases and 4 bases, with 9 bases remaining between them. This CDR3 has 12 residues. The germline gives CDR1 ENHRY, CDR2 SYGVKD. The CDR3 DNA reads TGTGCCATCAGACGACACCGCTATGGCTACACCTTC. Translating gives CAIRRHRYGYTF.

In this sample, this clonotype turned up many times. CDR3 in amino acids: CASTPLATGLETQYF. In DNA form, the CDR3 reads TGTGCCAGCACCCCCCTGGCGACAGGGTTGGAGACCCAGTACTTC. The V gene is TRBV28, the J gene TRBJ2-5; 7 bases line up with TRBD1. In germline, CDR1 is MDHEN, CDR2 SYDVKM. After removal of 7 bases from V and 5 bases from J, the junction contained 13 bases not matched to a gene. This CDR3 has 15 residues. The full variable domain, its missing parts supplied by reference TRBV28 and TRBJ2-5, is DVKVTQSSRYLVKRTGEKVFLECVQDMDHENMFWYRQDPGLGLRLIYFSYDVKMKEKGDIPEGYSVSREKKERFSLILESASTNQTSMYLCASTPLATGLETQYFGPGTRLLVL.

This clonotype has ten or more counts. The chain couples TRBV4-3 to TRBJ2-7, with D unclear. The CDR3 length is 15 residues. V was cut by 0 bases and J by 0 bases, with 9 bases left in between. Looked up from germline, CDR1 is LGHNA and CDR2 is YSLEER. CDR3 bases: TGCGCCAGCAGCCAAGATCGGGCAGCCTCCTACGAGCAGTACTTC. It codes for CASSQDRAASYEQYF.

This clonotype was detected many times. The V call is TRBV7-8, the J call TRBJ1-2; 9 nucleotides agree with TRBD1. This CDR3 comprises 16 residues. Unmatched junction bases numbered 7, after V lost 3 bases and J lost 2 bases. CDR1 SGHVS and CDR2 FQNEAQ come from the germline V gene. CDR3 in amino acids: CASSFSPGTGNYGYTF. CDR3 DNA: TGTGCCAGCAGCTTTAGTCCCGGGACAGGGAACTATGGCTACACCTTC.

This clonotype occurred a few times. The chain carries TRBV20-1 and TRBJ1-6; a weak D match, TRBD1 (5 bases). The V end lost 4 bases, the J end lost 4 bases, and 11 bases lay between the germline ends. CDR3 length: 14 amino acids. Germline V gene data show CDR1 as DFQATT and CDR2 as SNEGSKA (reference sequence). The CDR3 here is CSAKGTAYNSPLHF. CDR3 DNA: TGCAGTGCTAAAGGGACGGCATATAATTCACCCCTCCACTTT.

This clonotype was detected ten times or more. V gene TRBV13 combines with J gene TRBJ2-5, with unresolved D. Per germline, CDR1 PRHDT and CDR2 FYEKMQ (reference sequence). V was clipped by 3 bases and J by 7 bases, with 6 bases between them. This CDR3 has 11 amino acids. This CDR3 is CASSFEATQYF. The CDR3 coding sequence is TGTGCCAGCAGCTTTGAAGCGACCCAGTACTTC. Full variable domain (missing parts from reference TRBV13 and TRBJ2-5): AAGVIQSPRHLIKEKRETATLKCYPIPRHDTVYWYQQGPGQDPQFLISFYEKMQSDKGSIPDRFSAQQFSDYHSELNMSSLELGDSALYFCASSFEATQYFGPGTRLLVL.

Many counts were recorded for this clonotype. The chain is built from TRBV6-1 and TRBJ2-7; possible D gene TRBD1, 7 bases. The CDR3 length is 13 residues. In germline, CDR1 is MNHNS, CDR2 SASEGT. Trimming shortened V by 6 bases and J by 2 bases, and 11 bases separated the two germline ends. The CDR3 loop is CASRRRGPYEQYF. CDR3 coding DNA: TGTGCCAGCAGGCGGAGGGGGCCCTACGAGCAGTACTTC.

This rearrangement joins TRBV25-1 to TRBJ2-2, with 9 bases lining up with TRBD1. This CDR3 region has 16 residues. CDR1 and CDR2 from the germline V gene are MGHDK and SYGVNS. Trimming at V came to 6 bases and at J to 1 base, leaving 6 bases not matched to a gene. CDR3 nucleotide sequence: TGTGCCAGCAGCGCCGGGACAGGGCTGAACACCGGGGAGCTGTTTTTT. Translated: CASSAGTGLNTGELFF.

This clonotype occurred many times. The gene calls are TRBV2 and TRBJ1-2, with TRBD1 matching 7 bases. J gave up 8 bases and V 7 bases, and 13 bases lay outside the gene matches. CDR3 length: 14 residues. Germline CDR1 reads SNHLY; CDR2 reads FYNNEI. In DNA form, the CDR3 reads TGTGCCAGCAACCGGATAACAGGGGTGGGCGGCTACACCTTC. Its translation: CASNRITGVGGYTF. Drawing the rest from reference TRBV2 and TRBJ1-2, the complete variable domain is EPEVTQTPSHQVTQMGQEVILRCVPISNHLYFYWYRQILGQKVEFLVSFYNNEISEKSEIFDDQFSVERPDGSNFTLKIRSTKLEDSAMYFCASNRITGVGGYTFGSGTRLTVV.

In its sample, this clonotype was seen a few times. The J gene is TRBJ1-2, the V gene TRBV6-5; the D is unclear. V lost 2 bases and J 1 base, leaving 11 bases between the germline ends. This CDR3 has 15 residues. The germline gives CDR1 MNHEY, CDR2 SVGAGI. CDR3 coding DNA: TGTGCCAGCAGTTACCTGCCACATAGTAACTATGGCTACACCTTC. Encoded protein: CASSYLPHSNYGYTF.

This clonotype was seen ten or more times. The rearrangement joins TRBV28 to TRBJ2-5, with D perhaps matching TRBD1 or TRBD2 (5 bases each). Germline V gives CDR1 MDHEN, CDR2 SYDVKM. The CDR3 sequence is 13 residues long. The ends were cut back, 6 bases at V and 4 bases at J, with 12 bases in the middle. Here the CDR3 reads CASRPRGGETQYF. The CDR3 nucleotides read TGTGCCAGCAGACCCCGTGGGGGAGAGACCCAGTACTTC.

The J gene is TRBJ1-1, the V gene TRBV20-1, with 9 bases fitting TRBD1. The V gene's germline CDR1 is DFQATT and CDR2 SNEGSKA (reference sequence). CDR3 length: 13 amino acids. The J segment lost 5 bases and the V segment lost 6 bases, leaving 7 bases of the junction unmatched. The CDR3 coding sequence is TGCAGTGCACCCGACAGGGGGTTAACTGAAGCTTTCTTT. Translating it yields CSAPDRGLTEAFF.

This clonotype has a count of ten or more. The J gene is TRBJ2-2, the V gene TRBV27, with D tentatively TRBD1 or TRBD2 (5 bases each). Trimming cost V 0 bases and J 6 bases, with 8 bases left between them. Germline V CDR1 and CDR2: MNHEY, SMNVEV (reference sequence). The CDR3 totals 14 residues. For the CDR3, the DNA is TGTGCCAGCAGTTTATCGAGGGGTTCCGGGGAGCTGTTTTTT. Its protein is CASSLSRGSGELFF.

This clonotype has at least ten counts. The rearrangement uses TRBV20-1 and TRBJ2-7, with D possibly being TRBD1 (6 bases). The CDR3 totals 14 residues. In germline, CDR1 is DFQATT, CDR2 SNEGSKA (reference sequence). V was trimmed by 6 bases and J by 1 base, leaving 16 bases between them. The CDR3 protein is CSAKSRDNSYEQYF. The CDR3 bases are TGCAGTGCGAAAAGCCGGGACAATTCCTACGAGCAGTACTTC.

This chain links TRBV4-3 with TRBJ2-7, with TRBD2 matching 7 bases. The CDR3 is 13 residues long. Germline CDR1 LGHNA, CDR2 YSLEER. V was clipped by 1 base and J by 4 bases; unmatched bases: 1. The CDR3 DNA is TGCGCCAGCAGCCAAGGGCGGGAGTACGAGCAGTACTTC. Amino acid sequence: CASSQGREYEQYF.